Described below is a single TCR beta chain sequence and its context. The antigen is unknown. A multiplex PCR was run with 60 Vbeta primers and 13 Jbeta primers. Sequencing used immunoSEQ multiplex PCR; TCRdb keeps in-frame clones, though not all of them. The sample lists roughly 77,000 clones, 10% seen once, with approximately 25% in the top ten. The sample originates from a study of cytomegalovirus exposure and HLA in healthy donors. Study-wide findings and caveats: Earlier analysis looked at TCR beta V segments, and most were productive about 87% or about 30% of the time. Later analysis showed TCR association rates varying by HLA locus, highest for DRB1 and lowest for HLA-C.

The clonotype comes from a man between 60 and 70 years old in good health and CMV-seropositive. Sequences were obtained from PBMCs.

The CDR3 sequence is CASTSRRDHWGNEQFF. The CDR3 nucleotides are TGTGCCAGCACGAGCAGGCGGGACCATTGGGGCAATGAGCAGTTCTTC. The V call is TRBV28, the J call TRBJ2-1; the D gene is possibly TRBD2 (6 bases). V lost 7 bases and J 6 bases, leaving 22 bases between the germline ends. The CDR3 runs 16 residues. The germline CDR1 and CDR2 sequences are MDHEN and SYDVKM.